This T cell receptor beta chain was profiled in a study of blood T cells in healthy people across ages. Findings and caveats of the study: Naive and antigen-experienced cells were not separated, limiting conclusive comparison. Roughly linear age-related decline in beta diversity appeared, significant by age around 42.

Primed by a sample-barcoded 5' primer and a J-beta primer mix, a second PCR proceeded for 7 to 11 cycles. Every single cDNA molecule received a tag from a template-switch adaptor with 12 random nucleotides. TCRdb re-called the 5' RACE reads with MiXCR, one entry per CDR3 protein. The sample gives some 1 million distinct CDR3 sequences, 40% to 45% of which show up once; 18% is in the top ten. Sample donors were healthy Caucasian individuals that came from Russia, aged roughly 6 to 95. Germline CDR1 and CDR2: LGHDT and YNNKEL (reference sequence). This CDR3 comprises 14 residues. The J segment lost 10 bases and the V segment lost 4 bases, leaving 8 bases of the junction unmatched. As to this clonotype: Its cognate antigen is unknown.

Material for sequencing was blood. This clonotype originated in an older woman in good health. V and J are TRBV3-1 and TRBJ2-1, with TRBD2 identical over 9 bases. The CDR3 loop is CASSPASAGGEQFF. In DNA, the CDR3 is TGTGCCAGCAGCCCGGCTTCTGCGGGAGGGGAGCAGTTCTTC.